This TCR beta chain was identified during a study of radiation and T cells in renal cell carcinoma. Findings and caveats of the study: From baseline, blood top tumor clonotypes peaked at 2 weeks post-radiation.

The CDR3 is made up of 13 amino acids. Trimming cost V 0 bases and J 7 bases, with 7 bases left between them. CDR1 is MGHRA, CDR2 YSYEKL, per germline. Time point given: blood 4 weeks post-SBRT, at nephrectomy. Treatment given: 15 Gy SBRT to primary tumor, nephrectomy 4 weeks later. Measured with immunoSEQ multiplex PCR; TCRdb has only the in-frame clones, and not every one. This repertoire shows 140,000 to 150,000 clones, approximately 86% found once; its top ten account for around a sixth. About this clone: Its antigen is as yet unknown.

This TCR was recovered from a woman aged 45-65 years with renal cell carcinoma. The sample in question was blood, obtained from a patient whose treatment included radiotherapy and nephrectomy. V is TRBV4-1 and J is TRBJ2-1; D gene uncertain. The CDR3 loop reads CASSQDRWNEQFF. In DNA form, the CDR3 reads TGCGCCAGCAGCCAAGATCGATGGAATGAGCAGTTCTTC.